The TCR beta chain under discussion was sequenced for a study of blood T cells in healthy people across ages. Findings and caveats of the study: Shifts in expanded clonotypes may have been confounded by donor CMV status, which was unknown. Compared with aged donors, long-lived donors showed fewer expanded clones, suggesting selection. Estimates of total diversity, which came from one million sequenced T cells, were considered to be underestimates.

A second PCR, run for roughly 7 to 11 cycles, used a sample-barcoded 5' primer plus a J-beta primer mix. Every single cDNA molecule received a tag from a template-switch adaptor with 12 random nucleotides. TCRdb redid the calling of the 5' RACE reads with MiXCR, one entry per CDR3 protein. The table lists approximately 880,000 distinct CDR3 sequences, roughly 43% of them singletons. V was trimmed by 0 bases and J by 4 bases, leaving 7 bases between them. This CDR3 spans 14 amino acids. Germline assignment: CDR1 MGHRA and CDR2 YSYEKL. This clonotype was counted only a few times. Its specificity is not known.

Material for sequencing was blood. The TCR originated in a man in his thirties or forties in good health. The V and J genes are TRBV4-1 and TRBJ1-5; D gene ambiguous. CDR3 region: CASSQERINQPQHF. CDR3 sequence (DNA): TGCGCCAGCAGCCAAGAGCGTATTAATCAGCCCCAGCATTTT.